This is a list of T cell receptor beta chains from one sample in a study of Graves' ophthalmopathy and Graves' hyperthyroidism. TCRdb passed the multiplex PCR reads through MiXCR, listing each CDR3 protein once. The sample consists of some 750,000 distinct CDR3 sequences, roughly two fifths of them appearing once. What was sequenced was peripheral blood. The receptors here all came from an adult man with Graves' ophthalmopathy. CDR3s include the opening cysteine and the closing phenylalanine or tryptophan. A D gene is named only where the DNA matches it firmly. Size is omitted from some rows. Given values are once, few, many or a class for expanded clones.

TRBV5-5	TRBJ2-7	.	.	TGTGCCAGCAGCCGCCTATCGGGGGGCAACACCTACGAGCAGTACTTC	CASSRLSGGNTYEQYF
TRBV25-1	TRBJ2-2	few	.	TGTGCCAGCAGTAAAGAGCGGAGGAACACCGGGGAGCTGTTTTTT	CASSKERRNTGELFF
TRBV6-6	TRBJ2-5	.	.	TGTGCCAGCAGCCAAGACCCGCTGGGCGAGACCCAGTACTTC	CASSQDPLGETQYF
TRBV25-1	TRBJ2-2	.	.	TGTGCCAGCAGCTTCCCCTATAGCGGTTCGAACACCGGGGAGCTGTTTTTT	CASSFPYSGSNTGELFF
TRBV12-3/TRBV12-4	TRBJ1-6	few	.	TGTGCCAGCAGCCCCCTCAGGGACTCACCCCTCCACTTT	CASSPLRDSPLHF
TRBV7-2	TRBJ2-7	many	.	TGTGCCAGCAGCTCTCGGGGCGAGCAGTACTTC	CASSSRGEQYF
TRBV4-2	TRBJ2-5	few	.	TGTGCCAGCAGCCAAGTGGGCGGGGAGGAGACCCAGTACTTC	CASSQVGGEETQYF
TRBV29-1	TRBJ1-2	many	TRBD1	TGCAGCGGATATACGGGACAGAACTATGGCTACACCTTC	CSGYTGQNYGYTF
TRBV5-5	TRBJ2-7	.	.	TGCGCCAGCAGCCAAGTTCAAGCGGGCGAGCAGTACTTC	CASSQVQAGEQYF
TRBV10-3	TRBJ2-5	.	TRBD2	TGTGCCATCAGTGATCCCGGGACTAGCGGGGTGTGGGAGACCCAGTACTTC	CAISDPGTSGVWETQYF
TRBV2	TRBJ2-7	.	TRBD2	TGTGCCAGCAGTGCCGGACTAGTGAAGTCCTACGAGCAGTACTTC	CASSAGLVKSYEQYF
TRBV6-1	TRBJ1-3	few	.	TGTGCCAGCAGGGTAGCCTCTGGAAACACCATATATTTT	CASRVASGNTIYF
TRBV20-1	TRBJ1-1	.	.	TGCAGTGCTCCCACAGGGAGTGGAACTGAAGCTTTCTTT	CSAPTGSGTEAFF
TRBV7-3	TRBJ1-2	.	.	TGTGCCAGCAGCTCGCAGGGAAGTACTAGTGGCTACACCTTC	CASSSQGSTSGYTF
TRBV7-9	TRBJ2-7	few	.	TGTGCCAGCAGCCCTGATCGTGTCGGGACATTGCGTGGCGAGCAGTACTTC	CASSPDRVGTLRGEQYF
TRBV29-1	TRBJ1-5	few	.	TGCAGCTTGGTGCCGGACAATCAGCCCCAGCATTTT	CSLVPDNQPQHF